The text below deals with one TCR beta chain. Produced via immunoSEQ multiplex PCR; TCRdb's table is partial and in-frame only. The sample contains more than 11,000 clones, about 80% of which appear only once. CDR1 and CDR2 from the germline V gene are MNHNY and SVGAGI (reference sequence). The CDR3 sequence is 14 residues long. Trimming took 7 bases from V and 0 from J; bases not matched to a gene: 6. The data were taken from a study of OX40 agonist ivuxolimab in advanced cancers. The V call is TRBV6-6, the J call TRBJ2-7; 7 nucleotides line up with TRBD2. The source of this sequence is an adult with an advanced solid tumor such as melanoma, head and neck, liver or kidney cancer. The sample consisted of CD4+ or CD8+ T cells sorted from blood, taken in a trial of the OX40 agonist ivuxolimab. The CDR3: CASTREGASYEQYF. The CDR3 region has the DNA TGTGCCAGCACCAGGGAGGGCGCCTCCTACGAGCAGTACTTC.